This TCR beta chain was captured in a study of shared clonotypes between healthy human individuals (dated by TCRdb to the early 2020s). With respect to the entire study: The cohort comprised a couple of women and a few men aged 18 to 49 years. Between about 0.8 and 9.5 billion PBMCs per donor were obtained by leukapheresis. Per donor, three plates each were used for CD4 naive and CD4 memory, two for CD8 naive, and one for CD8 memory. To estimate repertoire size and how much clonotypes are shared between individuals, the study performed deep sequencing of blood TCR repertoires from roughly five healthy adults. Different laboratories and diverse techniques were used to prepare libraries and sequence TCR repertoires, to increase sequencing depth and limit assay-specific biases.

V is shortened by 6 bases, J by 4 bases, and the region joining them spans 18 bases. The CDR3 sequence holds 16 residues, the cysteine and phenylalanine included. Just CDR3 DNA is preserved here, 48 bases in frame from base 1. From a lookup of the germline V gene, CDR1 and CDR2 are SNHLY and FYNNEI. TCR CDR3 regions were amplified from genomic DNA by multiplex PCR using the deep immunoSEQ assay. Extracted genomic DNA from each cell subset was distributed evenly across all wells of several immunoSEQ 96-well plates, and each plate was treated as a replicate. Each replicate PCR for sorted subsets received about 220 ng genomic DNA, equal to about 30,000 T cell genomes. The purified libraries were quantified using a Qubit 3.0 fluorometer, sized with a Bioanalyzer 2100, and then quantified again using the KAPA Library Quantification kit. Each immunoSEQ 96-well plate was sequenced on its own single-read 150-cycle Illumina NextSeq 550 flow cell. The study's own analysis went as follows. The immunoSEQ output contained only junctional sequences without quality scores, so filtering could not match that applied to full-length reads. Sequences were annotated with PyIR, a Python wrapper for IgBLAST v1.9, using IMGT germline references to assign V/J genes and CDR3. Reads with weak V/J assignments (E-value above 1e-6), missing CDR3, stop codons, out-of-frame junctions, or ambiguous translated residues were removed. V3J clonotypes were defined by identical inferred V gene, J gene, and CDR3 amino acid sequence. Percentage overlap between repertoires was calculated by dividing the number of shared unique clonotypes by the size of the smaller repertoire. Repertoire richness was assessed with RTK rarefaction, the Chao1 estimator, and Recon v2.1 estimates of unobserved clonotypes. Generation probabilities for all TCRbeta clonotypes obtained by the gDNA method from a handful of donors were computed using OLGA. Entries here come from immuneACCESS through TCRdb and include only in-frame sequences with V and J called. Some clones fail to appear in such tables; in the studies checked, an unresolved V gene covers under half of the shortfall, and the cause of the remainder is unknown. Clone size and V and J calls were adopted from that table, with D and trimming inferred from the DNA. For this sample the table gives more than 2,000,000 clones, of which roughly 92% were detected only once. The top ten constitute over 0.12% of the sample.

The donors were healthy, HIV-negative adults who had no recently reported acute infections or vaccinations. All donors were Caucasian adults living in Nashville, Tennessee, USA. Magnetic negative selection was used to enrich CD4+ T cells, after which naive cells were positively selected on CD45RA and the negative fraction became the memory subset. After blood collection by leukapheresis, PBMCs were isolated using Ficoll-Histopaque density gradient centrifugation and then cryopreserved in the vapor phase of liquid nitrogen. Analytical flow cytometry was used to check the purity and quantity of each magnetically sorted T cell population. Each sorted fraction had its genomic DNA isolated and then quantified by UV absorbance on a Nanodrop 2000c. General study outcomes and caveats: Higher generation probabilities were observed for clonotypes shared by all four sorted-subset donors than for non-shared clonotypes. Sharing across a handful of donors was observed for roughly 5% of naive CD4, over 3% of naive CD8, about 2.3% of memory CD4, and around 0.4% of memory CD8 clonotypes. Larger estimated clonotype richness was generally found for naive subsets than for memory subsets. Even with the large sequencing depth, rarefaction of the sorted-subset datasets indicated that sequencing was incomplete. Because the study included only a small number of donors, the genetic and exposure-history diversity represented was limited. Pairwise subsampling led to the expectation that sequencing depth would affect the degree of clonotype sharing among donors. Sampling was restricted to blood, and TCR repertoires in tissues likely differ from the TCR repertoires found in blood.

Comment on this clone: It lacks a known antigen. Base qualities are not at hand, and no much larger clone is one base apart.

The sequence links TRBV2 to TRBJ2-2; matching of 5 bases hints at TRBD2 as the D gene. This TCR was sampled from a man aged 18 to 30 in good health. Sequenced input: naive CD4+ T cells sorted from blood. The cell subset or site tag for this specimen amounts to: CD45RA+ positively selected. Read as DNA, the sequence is TGTGCCAGCAGCGTGACCTTCTCTCGGGGCACCGGGGAGCTGTTTTTT. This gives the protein CASSVTFSRGTGELFF.